What follows describes a single T cell receptor beta chain. Antigen specificity is unknown. These data originate in a study of OX40 agonist ivuxolimab in advanced cancers. Study-wide context: Patients were treated with intravenous ivuxolimab, dosed at 0.01 to 10 mg/kg and infused every 2 weeks.

Study-level results: Fewer expanded clones were found on average in CD4+ than in CD8+ T cells.

Systemic immunosuppression or autoimmune disease history was grounds to exclude patients. Assay used: immunoSEQ multiplex PCR; TCRdb lists only in-frame clones, some missing. This table has about 51,000 clones, about four fifths appearing once. Germline-derived CDR1 and CDR2 are SGDLS and YYNGEE. The CDR3 is 16 residues long. Trimming pared 3 bases from V and 9 bases from J, leaving 19 bases between. The clonotype was recovered from an adult with an advanced solid tumor such as melanoma, head and neck, liver or kidney cancer. This sample comprised CD4+ or CD8+ T cells sorted from blood, obtained in a trial of the OX40 agonist ivuxolimab. V gene TRBV9 combines with J gene TRBJ1-6; D gene uncertain. The chain's CDR3 is CASSAAPDASISPLHF. CDR3 DNA: TGTGCCAGCAGCGCCGCCCCGGACGCCTCAATTTCACCCCTCCACTTT.